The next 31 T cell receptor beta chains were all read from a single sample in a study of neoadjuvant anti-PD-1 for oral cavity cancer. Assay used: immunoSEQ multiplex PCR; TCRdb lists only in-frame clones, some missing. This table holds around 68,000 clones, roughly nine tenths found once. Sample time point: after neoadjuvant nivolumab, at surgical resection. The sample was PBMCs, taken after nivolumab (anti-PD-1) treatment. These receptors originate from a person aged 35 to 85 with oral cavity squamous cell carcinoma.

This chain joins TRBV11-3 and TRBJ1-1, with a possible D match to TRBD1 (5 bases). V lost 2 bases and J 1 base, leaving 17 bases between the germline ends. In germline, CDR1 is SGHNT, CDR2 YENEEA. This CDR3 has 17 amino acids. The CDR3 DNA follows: TGTGCCAGCAGCTTATCGAGGTTGGGGGAGGCGAACACTGAAGCTTTCTTT. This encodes CASSLSRLGEANTEAFF.

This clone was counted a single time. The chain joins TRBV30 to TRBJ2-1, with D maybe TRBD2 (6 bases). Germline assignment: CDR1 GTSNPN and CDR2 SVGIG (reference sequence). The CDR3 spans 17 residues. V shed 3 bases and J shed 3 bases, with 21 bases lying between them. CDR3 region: CAWREPPGLPGYNEQFF. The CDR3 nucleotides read TGTGCCTGGAGGGAACCCCCGGGACTCCCAGGCTACAATGAGCAGTTCTTC.

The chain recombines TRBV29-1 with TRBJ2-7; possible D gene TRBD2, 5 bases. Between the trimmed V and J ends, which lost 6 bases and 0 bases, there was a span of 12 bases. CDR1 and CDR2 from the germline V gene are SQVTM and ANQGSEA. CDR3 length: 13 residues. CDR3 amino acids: CSVTGIFSYEQYF. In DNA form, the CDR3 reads TGCAGCGTCACCGGGATCTTCTCCTACGAGCAGTACTTC.

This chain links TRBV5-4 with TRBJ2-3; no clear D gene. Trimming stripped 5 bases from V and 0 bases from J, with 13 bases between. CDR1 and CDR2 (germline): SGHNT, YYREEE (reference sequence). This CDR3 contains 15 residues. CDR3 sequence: CASSNGLPSTDTQYF. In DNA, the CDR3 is TGTGCCAGCAGTAACGGGCTTCCTAGCACAGATACGCAGTATTTT.

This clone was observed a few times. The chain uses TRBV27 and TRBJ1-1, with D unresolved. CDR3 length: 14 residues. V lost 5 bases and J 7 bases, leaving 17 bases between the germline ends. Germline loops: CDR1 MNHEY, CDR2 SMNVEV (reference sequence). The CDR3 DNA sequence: TGTGCCAGCAGTCCCTTCCAGAGCAGTAATGAAGCTTTCTTT. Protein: CASSPFQSSNEAFF.

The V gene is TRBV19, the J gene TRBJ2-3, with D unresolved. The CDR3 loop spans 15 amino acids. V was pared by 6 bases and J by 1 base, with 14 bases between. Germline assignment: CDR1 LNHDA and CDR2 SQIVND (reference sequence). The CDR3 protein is CASSPTAGGTDTQYF. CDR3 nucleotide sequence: TGTGCCAGTAGCCCGACCGCAGGCGGCACAGATACGCAGTATTTT.

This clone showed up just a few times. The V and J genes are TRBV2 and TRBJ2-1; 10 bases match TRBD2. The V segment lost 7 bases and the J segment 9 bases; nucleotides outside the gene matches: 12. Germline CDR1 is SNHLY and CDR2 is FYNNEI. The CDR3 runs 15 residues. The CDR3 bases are TGTGCCAGCATCCTACTAGCGGGGCAAGTTAGTGAGCAGTTCTTC. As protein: CASILLAGQVSEQFF.

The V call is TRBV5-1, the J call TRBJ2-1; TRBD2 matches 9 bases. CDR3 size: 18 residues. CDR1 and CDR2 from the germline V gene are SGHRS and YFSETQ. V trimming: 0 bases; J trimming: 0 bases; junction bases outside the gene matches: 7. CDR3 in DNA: TGCGCCAGCAGCTTGGCGTCTAGCGGGGATCTCTCCTACAATGAGCAGTTCTTC. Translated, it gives CASSLASSGDLSYNEQFF.

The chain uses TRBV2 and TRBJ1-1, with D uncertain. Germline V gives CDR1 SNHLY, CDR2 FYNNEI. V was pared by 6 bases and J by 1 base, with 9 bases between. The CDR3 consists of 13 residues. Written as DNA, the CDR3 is TGTGCCAGCAGCGGACGGCAGAACACTGAAGCTTTCTTT. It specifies CASSGRQNTEAFF.

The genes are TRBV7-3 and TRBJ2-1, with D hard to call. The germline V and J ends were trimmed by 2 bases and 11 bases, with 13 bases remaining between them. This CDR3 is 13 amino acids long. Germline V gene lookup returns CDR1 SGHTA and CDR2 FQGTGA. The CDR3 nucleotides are TGTGCCAGCAGCTTAGACAATATACGTAAGCAGTTCTTC. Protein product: CASSLDNIRKQFF.

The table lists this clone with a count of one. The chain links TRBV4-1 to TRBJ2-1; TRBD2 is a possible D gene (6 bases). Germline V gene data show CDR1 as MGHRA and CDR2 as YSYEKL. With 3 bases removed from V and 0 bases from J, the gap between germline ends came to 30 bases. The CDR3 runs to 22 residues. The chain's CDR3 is CASSQQTKIGEAYASSYNEQFF. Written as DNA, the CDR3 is TGCGCCAGCAGCCAGCAAACAAAGATAGGGGAGGCCTATGCGAGCTCCTACAATGAGCAGTTCTTC.

CDR3 in DNA: TGCGCCAGCAGAGCCGTCGGGAGCGGCGGAGAGACCCAGTACTTC. This gives the protein CASRAVGSGGETQYF. The chain recombines TRBV5-1 with TRBJ2-5; D possibly corresponds to TRBD2 (6 bases). The CDR3 runs 15 residues. Per germline, CDR1 SGHRS and CDR2 YFSETQ. Trimming stripped 5 bases from V and 4 bases from J, with 18 bases between.

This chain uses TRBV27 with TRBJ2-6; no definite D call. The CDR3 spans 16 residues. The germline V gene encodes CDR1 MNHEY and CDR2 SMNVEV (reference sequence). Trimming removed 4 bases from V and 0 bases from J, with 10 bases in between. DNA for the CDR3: TGTGCCAGCAGTTCTCCCCGGGTCTCTGGGGCCAACGTCCTGACTTTC. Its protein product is CASSSPRVSGANVLTF.

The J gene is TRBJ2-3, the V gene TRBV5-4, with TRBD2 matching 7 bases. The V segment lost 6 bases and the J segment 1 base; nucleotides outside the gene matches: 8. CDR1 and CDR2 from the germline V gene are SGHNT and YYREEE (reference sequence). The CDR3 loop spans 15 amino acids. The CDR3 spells CASTVGLAGTDTQYF. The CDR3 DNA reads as TGTGCCAGCACCGTGGGCCTAGCGGGCACAGATACGCAGTATTTT.

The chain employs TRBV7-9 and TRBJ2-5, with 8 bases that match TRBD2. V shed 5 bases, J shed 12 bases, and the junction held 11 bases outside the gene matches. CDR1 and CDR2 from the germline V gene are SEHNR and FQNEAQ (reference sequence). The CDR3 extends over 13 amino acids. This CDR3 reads CASSHSSGSVKYF. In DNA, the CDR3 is TGTGCCAGCAGCCACTCGAGCGGGAGTGTAAAGTACTTC.

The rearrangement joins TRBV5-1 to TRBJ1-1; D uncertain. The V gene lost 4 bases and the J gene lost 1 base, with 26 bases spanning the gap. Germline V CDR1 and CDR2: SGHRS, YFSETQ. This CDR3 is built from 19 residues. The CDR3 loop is CASSLGPISSLRPNTEAFF. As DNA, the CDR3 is TGCGCCAGCAGCCTTGGCCCTATCAGTAGCCTAAGACCGAACACTGAAGCTTTCTTT.

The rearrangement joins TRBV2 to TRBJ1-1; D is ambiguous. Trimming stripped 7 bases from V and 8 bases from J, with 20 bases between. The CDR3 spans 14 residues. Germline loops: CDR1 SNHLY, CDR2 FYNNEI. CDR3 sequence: CASTKTEGGAEAFF. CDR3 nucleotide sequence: TGTGCCAGCACCAAAACTGAGGGTGGTGCGGAAGCTTTCTTT. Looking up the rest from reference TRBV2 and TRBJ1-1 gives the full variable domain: EPEVTQTPSHQVTQMGQEVILRCVPISNHLYFYWYRQILGQKVEFLVSFYNNEISEKSEIFDDQFSVERPDGSNFTLKIRSTKLEDSAMYFCASTKTEGGAEAFFGQGTRLTVV.

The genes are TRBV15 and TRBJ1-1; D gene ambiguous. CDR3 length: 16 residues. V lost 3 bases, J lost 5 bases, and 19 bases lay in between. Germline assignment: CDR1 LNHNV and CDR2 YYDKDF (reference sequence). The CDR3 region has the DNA TGTGCCACCAGCAGTTCCGTTCACCCGGTTGGGACTGAAGCTTTCTTT. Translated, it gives CATSSSVHPVGTEAFF. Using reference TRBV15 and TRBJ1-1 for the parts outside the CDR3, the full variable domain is DAMVIQNPRYQVTQFGKPVTLSCSQTLNHNVMYWYQQKSSQAPKLLFHYYDKDFNNEADTPDNFQSRRPNTSFCFLDIRSPGLGDTAMYLCATSSSVHPVGTEAFFGQGTRLTVV.

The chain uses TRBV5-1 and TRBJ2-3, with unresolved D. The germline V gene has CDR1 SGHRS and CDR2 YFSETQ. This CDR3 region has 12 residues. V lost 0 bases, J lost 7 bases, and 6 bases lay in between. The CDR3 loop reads CASSLGSHTQYF. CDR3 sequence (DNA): TGCGCCAGCAGCTTGGGGTCTCATACGCAGTATTTT.

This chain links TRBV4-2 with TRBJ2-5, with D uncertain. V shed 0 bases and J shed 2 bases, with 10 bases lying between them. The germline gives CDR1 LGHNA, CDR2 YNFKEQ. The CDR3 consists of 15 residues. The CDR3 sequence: CASSQDRGGQETQYF. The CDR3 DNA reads TGTGCCAGCAGCCAAGATAGAGGCGGACAAGAGACCCAGTACTTC.

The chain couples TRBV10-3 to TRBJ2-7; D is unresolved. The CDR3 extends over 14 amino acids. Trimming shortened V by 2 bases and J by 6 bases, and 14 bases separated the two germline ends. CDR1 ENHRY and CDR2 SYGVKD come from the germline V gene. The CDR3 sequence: CAISETASVGEQYF. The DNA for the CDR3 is TGTGCCATCAGTGAGACAGCCTCTGTTGGCGAGCAGTACTTC.

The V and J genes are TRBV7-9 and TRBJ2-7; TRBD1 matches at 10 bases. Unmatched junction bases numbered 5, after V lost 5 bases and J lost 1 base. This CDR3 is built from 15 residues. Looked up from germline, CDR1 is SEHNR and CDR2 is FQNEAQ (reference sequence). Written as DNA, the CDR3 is TGTGCCAGCAGCCCCGGACAGGGGGGATCCTACGAGCAGTACTTC. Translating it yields CASSPGQGGSYEQYF.

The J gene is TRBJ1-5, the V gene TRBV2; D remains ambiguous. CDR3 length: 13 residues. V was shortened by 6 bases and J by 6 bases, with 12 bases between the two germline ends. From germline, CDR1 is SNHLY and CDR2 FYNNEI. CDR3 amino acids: CASRGPWAQPQHF. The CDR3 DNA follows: TGTGCCAGCAGGGGCCCCTGGGCTCAGCCCCAGCATTTT.

DNA for the CDR3: TGCGCCAGCAGCTTTTTTCGGGGCGTTGTGGGTTACGAGCAGTACTTC. It encodes CASSFFRGVVGYEQYF. J is TRBJ2-7 and V is TRBV5-1, with D perhaps given as TRBD1 or TRBD2 (5 bases each). CDR3 length equals 16 residues. V lost 2 bases and J 4 bases, leaving 19 bases between the germline ends. Germline V CDR1 and CDR2: SGHRS, YFSETQ.

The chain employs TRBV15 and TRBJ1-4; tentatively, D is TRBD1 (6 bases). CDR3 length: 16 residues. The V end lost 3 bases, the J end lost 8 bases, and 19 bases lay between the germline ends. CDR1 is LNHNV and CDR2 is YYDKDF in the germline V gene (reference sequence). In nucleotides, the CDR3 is TGTGCCACCAGCAGGGCAGGGGCCACCAAGGGGGAAAAACTGTTTTTT. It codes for CATSRAGATKGEKLFF.

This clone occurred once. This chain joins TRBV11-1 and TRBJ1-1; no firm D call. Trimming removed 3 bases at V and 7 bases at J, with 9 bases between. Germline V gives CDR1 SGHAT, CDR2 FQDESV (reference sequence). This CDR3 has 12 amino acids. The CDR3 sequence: CASSLSGSEAFF. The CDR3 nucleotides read TGTGCCAGCAGCTTGTCGGGTAGTGAAGCTTTCTTT.

CDR3 region: CASSLTTGYNEKLFF. CDR3 coding DNA: TGCGCCAGCAGCTTAACCACAGGCTATAATGAAAAACTGTTTTTT. The V and J genes are TRBV5-1 and TRBJ1-4, with D tentatively TRBD1 (5 bases). The CDR3 totals 15 residues. Germline loops: CDR1 SGHRS, CDR2 YFSETQ. The ends were cut back, 2 bases at V and 4 bases at J, with 12 bases in the middle.

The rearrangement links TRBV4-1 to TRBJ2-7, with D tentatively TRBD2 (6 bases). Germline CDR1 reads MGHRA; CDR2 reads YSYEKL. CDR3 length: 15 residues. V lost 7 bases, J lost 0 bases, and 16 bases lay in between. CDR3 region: CASTSGTQLSYEQYF. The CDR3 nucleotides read TGCGCCAGCACCTCCGGGACTCAACTCTCCTACGAGCAGTACTTC.

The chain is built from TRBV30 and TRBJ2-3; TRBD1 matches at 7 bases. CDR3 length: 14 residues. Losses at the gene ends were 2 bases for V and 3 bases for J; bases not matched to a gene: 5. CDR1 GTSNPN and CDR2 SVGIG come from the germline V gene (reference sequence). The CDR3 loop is CAWSRQGGTDTQYF. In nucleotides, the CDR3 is TGTGCCTGGAGTCGACAGGGTGGAACAGATACGCAGTATTTT.

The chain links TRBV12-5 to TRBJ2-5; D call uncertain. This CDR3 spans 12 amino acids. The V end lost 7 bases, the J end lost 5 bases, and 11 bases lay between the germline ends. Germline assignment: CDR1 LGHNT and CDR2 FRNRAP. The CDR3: CASAPLEETQYF. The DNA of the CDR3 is TGTGCTAGTGCCCCTTTGGAGGAGACCCAGTACTTC. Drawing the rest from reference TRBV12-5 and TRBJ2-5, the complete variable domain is DARVTQTPRHKVTEMGQEVTMRCQPILGHNTVFWYRQTMMQGLELLAYFRNRAPLDDSGMPKDRFSAEMPDATLATLKIQPSEPRDSAVYFCASAPLEETQYFGPGTRLLVL.

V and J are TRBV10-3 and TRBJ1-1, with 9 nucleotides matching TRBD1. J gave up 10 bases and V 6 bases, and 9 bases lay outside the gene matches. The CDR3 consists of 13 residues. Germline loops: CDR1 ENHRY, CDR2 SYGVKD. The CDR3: CAISPEQGAGAFF. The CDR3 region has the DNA TGTGCCATCAGCCCCGAACAGGGGGCAGGAGCTTTCTTT.